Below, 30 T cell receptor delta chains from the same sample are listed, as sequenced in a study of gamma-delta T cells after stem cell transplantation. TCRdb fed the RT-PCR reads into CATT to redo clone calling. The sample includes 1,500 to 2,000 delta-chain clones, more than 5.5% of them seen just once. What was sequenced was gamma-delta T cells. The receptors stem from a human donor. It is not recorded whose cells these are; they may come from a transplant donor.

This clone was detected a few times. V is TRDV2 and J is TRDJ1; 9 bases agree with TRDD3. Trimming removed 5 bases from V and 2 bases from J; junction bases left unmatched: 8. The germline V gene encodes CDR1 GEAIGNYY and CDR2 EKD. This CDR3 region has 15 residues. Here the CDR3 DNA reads TGTGCCTGTGTGGGAGTACTGGGGGAAACCGATAAACTCATCTTT. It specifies CACVGVLGETDKLIF.

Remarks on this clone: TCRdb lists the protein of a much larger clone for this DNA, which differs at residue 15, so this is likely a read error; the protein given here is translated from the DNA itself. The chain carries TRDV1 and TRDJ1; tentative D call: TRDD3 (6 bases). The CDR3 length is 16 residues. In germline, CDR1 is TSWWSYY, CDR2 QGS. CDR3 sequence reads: CALGEWGAPYTDKLTF. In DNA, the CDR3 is TGTGCTCTTGGGGAATGGGGGGCCCCATACACCGATAAACTCACCTTT.

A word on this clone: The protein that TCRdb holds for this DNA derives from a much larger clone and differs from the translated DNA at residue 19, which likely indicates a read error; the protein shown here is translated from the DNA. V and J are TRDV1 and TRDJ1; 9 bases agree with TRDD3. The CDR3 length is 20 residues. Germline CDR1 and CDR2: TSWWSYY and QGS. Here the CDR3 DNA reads TGTGCTCTTGGGGGAGTTCCCAACTCGGTACTGGGGGAAGACACCGATAAACTCACCTTT. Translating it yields CALGGVPNSVLGEDTDKLTF.

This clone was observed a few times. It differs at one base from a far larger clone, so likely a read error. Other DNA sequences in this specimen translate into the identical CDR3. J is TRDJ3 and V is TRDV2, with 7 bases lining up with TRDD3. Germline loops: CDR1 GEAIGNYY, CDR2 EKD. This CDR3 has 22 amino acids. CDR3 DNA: TGTGCCTGCGACACCGGTTTGGGTCCCCACTGGGGAAGCTCCTGGGACACCCGACAGATGTTTTTC. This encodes CACDTGLGPHWGSSWDTRQMFF.

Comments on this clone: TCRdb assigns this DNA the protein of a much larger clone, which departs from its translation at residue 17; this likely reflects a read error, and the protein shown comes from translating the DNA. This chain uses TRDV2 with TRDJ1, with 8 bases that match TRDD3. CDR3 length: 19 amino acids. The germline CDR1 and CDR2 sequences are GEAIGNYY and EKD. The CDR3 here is CACDPGPFWGTKYTDKPIF. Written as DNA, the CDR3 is TGTGCCTGTGACCCTGGTCCCTTCTGGGGGACCAAATACACCGATAAACCCATCTTT.

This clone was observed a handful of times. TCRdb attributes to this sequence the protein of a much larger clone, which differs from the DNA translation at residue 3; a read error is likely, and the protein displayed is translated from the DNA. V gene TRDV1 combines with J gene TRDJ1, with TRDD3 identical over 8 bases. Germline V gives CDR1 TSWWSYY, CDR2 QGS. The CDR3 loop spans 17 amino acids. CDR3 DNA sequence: TGTGCTCCTGGGGAAACCGGGATACGTCCTTACACGGGTAAACTCATCTTT. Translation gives CAPGETGIRPYTGKLIF.

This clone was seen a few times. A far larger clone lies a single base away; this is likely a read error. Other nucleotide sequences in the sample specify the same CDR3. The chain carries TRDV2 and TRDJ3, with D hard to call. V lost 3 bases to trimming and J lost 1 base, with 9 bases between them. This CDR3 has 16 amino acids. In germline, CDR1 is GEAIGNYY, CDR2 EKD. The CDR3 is CACDARLSWDTRQMFF. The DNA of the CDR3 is TGTGCCTGTGACGCCCGACTATCCTGGGACACCCGACAGATGTTTTTC.

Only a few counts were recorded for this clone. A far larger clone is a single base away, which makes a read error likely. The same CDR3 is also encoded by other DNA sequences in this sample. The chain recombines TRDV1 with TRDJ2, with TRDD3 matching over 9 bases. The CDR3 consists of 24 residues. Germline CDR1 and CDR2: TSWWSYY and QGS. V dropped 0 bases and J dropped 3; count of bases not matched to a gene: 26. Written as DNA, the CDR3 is TGTGCTCTTGGGGAACTCTCGATTTGCTCCTACCTTGACTGGGGGACCTCTCTGACAGCACAACTCTTCTTT. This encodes CALGELSICSYLDWGTSLTAQLFF.

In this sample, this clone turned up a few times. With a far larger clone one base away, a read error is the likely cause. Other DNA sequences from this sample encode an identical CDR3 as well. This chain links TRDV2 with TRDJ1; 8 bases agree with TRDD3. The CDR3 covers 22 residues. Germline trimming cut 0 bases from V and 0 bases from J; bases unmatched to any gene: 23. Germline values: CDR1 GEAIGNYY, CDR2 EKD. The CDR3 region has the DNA TGTGCCTGTGACACCGTCTCTGGGGAGATGAGGGGATACCGGACATACACCGATAAACTCATCTTT. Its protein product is CACDTVSGEMRGYRTYTDKLIF.

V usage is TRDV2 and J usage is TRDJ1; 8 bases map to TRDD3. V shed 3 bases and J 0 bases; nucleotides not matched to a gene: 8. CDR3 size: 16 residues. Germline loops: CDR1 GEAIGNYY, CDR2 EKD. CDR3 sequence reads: CACDALGDPYTDKLIF. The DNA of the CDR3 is TGTGCCTGTGACGCCCTGGGGGACCCGTACACCGATAAACTCATCTTT.

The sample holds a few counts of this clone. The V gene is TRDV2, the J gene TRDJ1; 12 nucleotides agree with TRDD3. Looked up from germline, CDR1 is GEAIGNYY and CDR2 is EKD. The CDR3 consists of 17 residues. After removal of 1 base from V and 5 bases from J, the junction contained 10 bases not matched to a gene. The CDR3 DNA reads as TGTGCCTGTGACACGCTGGGGGATACGCGTGCTCAGGATAAACTCATCTTT. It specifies CACDTLGDTRAQDKLIF.

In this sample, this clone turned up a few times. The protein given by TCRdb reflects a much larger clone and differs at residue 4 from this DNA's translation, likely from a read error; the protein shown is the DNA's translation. The CDR3 nucleotides are TGTGCCTGTGGCACGGTCGCAAGGTTTCGAGACACCGATAAACTCATCTTT. Its translation is CACGTVARFRDTDKLIF. The J gene is TRDJ1, the V gene TRDV2; D not certain. Germline V gene data show CDR1 as GEAIGNYY and CDR2 as EKD. The ends were cut back, 5 bases at V and 0 bases at J, with 21 bases in the middle. This CDR3 comprises 17 residues.

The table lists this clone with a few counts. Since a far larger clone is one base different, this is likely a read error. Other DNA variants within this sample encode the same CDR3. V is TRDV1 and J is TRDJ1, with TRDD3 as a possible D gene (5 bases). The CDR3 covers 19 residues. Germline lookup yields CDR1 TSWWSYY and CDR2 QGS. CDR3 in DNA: TGCGCTCTTGGGGAACTACGGAGATATGCTCGATTCCACACCGATAAACTCATCTTT. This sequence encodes CALGELRRYARFHTDKLIF.

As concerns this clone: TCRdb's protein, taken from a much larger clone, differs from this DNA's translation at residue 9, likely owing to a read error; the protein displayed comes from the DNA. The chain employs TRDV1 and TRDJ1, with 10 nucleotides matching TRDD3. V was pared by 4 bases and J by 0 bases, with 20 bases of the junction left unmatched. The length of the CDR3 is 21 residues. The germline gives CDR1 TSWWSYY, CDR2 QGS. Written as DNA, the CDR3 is TGTGCTCTTGGGGGGGCCTTCCCCCTTACTGGGGGATTAACGTACACCGATAAACTCATCTTT. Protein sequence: CALGGAFPLTGGLTYTDKLIF.

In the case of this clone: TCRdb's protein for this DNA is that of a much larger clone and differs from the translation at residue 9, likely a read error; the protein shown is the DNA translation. The CDR3 sequence is CALGELVGMGISELIF. The CDR3 bases are TGTGCTCTTGGGGAACTGGTAGGCATGGGGATCTCGGAACTCATCTTT. V usage is TRDV1 and J usage is TRDJ1, with TRDD3 as a possible D gene (6 bases). Germline V gives CDR1 TSWWSYY, CDR2 QGS. V lost 0 bases to trimming and J lost 9 bases, with 20 bases between them. The CDR3 extends over 16 amino acids.

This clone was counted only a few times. The CDR3 DNA reads as TGTGCCTGTGACACCGTCGGGGGAAGACCGGGCGATAAACTCATCTTT. It is translated as CACDTVGGRPGDKLIF. J is TRDJ1 and V is TRDV2, with a weak D call TRDD3 (6 bases). The CDR3 contains 16 residues. Per the germline V gene, CDR1 is GEAIGNYY and CDR2 is EKD. Trimming took 0 bases from V and 4 from J, leaving 17 bases between them.

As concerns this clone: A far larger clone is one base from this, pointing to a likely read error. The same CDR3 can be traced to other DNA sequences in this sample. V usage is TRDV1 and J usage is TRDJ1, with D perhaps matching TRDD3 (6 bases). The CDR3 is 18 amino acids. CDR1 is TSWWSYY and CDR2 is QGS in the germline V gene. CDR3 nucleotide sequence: TGTGCCCTTGGGGAACCCCAATGGGGGGTACCCTACACCGATAAACTCATCTTT. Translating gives CALGEPQWGVPYTDKLIF.

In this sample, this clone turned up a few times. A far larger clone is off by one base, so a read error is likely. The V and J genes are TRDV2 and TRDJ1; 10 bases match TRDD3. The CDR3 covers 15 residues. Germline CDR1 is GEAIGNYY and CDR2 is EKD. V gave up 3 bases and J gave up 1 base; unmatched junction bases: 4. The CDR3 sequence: CACDVLGDATDKLIF. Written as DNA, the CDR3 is TGTGCCTGTGACGTACTGGGGGATGCCACCGATAAACTCATCTTT.

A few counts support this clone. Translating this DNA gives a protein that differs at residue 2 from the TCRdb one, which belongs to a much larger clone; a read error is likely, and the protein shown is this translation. The CDR3 DNA reads as TGTTCTTATAGGAGCCCACAGGCCTTCCTACGTAGTAGTATAGATAAACTCATCTTT. Translating it yields CSYRSPQAFLRSSIDKLIF. V is TRAV38-2/DV8 and J is TRDJ1; the match to TRDD2 covers 9 bases. CDR1 is TSESDYY, CDR2 QEAYKQQN, per germline. The CDR3 has 19 residues.

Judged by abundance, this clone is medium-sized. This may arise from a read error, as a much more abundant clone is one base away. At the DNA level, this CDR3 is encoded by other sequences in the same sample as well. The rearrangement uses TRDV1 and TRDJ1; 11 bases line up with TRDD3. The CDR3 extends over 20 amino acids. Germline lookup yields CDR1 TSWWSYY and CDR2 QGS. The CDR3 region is CALDPRGAHWGITITDKLIF. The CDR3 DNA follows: TGCGCTCTTGACCCAAGGGGGGCTCACTGGGGGATAACCATTACCGATAAACTCATCTTT.

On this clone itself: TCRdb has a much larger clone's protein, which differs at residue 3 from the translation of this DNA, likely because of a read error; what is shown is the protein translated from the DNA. The CDR3 nucleotides read TGTGCAGTAAGCGCCTCCTACGGTTGGGGGATCACCGATAAACTCATCTTT. It codes for CAVSASYGWGITDKLIF. V gene TRAV29/DV5 combines with J gene TRDJ1; 8 nucleotides align to TRDD3. Germline CDR1 and CDR2: NSMFDY and ISSIKDK. The CDR3 runs to 17 residues.

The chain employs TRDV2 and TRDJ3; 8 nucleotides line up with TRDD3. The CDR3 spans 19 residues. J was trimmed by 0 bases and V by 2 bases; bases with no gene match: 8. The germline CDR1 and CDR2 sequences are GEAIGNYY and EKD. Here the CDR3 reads CACDKLGEPSSWDTRQMFF. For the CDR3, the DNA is TGTGCCTGTGACAAGCTGGGGGAGCCAAGCTCCTGGGACACCCGACAGATGTTTTTC.

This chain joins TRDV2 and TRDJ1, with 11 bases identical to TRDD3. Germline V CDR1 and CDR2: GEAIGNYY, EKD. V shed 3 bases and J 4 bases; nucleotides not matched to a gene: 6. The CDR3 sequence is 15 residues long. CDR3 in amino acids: CACDFLGDTGDKLIF. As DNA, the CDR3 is TGTGCCTGTGACTTTCTGGGGGATACCGGCGATAAACTCATCTTT.

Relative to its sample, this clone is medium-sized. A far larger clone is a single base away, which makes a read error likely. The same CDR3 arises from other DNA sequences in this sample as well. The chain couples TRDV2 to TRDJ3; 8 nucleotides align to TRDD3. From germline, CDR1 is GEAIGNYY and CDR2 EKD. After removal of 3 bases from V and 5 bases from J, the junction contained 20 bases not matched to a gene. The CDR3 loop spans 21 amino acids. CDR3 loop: CACDRYEATGGYYRDTRQMFF. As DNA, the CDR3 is TGTGCCTGTGACCGGTATGAGGCCACTGGGGGGTACTACCGGGACACCCGACAGATGTTTTTC.

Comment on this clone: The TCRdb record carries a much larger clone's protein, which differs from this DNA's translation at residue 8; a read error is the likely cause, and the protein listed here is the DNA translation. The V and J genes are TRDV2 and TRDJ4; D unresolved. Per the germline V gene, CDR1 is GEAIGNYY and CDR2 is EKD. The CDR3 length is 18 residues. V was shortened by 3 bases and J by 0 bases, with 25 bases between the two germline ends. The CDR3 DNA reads TGTGCCTGTGACGATGGCCTTTACCGACCACAATTTACCAGACCCCTGATCTTT. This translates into CACDDGLYRPQFTRPLIF.

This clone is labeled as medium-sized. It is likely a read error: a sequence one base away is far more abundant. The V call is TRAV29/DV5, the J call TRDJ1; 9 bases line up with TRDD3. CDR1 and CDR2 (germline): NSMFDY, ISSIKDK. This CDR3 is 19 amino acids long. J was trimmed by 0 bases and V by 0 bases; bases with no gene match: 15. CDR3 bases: TGTGCAGCAAGCGCGGCGGGACTGGGGGAGACAATATACACCGATAAACTCATCTTT. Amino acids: CAASAAGLGETIYTDKLIF.

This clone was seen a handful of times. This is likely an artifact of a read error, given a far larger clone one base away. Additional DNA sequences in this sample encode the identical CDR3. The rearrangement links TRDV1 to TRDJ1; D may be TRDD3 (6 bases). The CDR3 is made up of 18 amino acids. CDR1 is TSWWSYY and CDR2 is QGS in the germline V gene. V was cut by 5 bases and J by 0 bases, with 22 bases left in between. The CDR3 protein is CALGPLVLGDTYTDKLIF. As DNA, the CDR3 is TGTGCTCTTGGGCCCTTAGTACTGGGAGATACGTACACCGATAAACTCATCTTT.

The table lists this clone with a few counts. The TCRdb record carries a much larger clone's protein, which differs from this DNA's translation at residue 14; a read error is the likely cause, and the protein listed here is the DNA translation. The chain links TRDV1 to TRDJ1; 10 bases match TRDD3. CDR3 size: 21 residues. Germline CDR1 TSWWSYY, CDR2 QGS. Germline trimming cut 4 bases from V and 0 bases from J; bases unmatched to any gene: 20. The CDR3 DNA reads TGTGCTCTTGGGGGGGCCTTCCCCTTTACTGGGGGATTAGCGTACACCGATAAACTCATCTTT. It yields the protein CALGGAFPFTGGLAYTDKLIF.

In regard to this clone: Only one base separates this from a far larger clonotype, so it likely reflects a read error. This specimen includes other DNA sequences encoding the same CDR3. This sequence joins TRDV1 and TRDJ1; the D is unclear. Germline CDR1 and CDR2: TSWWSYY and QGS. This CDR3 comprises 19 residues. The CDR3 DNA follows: TGTGCTCTTGGGGAACTATACATTCCCCGGAGGGTAATCACCGACAAACTCATCTTT. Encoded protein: CALGELYIPRRVITDKLIF.

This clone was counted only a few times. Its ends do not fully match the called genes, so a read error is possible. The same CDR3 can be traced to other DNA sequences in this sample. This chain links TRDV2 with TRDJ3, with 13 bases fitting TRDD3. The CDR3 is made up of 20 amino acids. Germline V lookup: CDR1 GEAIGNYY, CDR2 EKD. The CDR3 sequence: CACDLLGDTRSSWDTRQMFF. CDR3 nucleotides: TGTGCCTGTGACCTACTGGGGGATACGCGGAGCTCCTGGGACACCCGGCAGATGTTTTTC.